This is a list of T cell receptor beta chains from one sample in a study of blood T cell repertoires in COVID-19. The repertoire was sequenced with immunoSEQ multiplex PCR; TCRdb's copy has only in-frame clones and lacks some. The sample consists of 150,000 to 200,000 clones, about 88% of them appearing once. Sample: peripheral blood. The receptors were gathered from a man between 18 and 29 years old who had recovered from COVID-19. Each CDR3 is given with its conserved first and last residue. Each record gives: J gene, D gene, CDR3 length, clone size, V gene, CDR3 DNA, CDR3 protein. A D gene is named only where the DNA matches it firmly. Only part of the rows carry a size: once, few, many, or a class if the clone is expanded.

j_call: TRBJ2-4; d_call: TRBD1; cdr3_length: 11; clone_size: -; v_call: TRBV2; cdr3_nt: TGTGCCAGCAGGAATCCGGGACAGGCTAACTTC; cdr3_aa: CASRNPGQANF
j_call: TRBJ1-5; d_call: -; cdr3_length: 15; clone_size: -; v_call: TRBV24-1; cdr3_nt: TGTGCCACCAGTGATCCTGAGGGTGGGGATCAGCCCCAGCATTTT; cdr3_aa: CATSDPEGGDQPQHF
j_call: TRBJ1-1; d_call: -; cdr3_length: 15; clone_size: -; v_call: TRBV25-1; cdr3_nt: TGTGCCAGCAGTGAATCCCGGGGAATGAACACTGAAGCTTTCTTT; cdr3_aa: CASSESRGMNTEAFF
j_call: TRBJ2-2; d_call: TRBD1; cdr3_length: 15; clone_size: -; v_call: TRBV10-3; cdr3_nt: TGTGCCATCACTTCGACAGGGGGCGCAACCGGGGAGCTGTTTTTT; cdr3_aa: CAITSTGGATGELFF
j_call: TRBJ1-3; d_call: -; cdr3_length: 15; clone_size: -; v_call: TRBV13; cdr3_nt: TGTGCCAGCAGCCCACGGGCGGCAGGGGGAAACACCATATATTTT; cdr3_aa: CASSPRAAGGNTIYF
j_call: TRBJ1-6; d_call: -; cdr3_length: 15; clone_size: -; v_call: TRBV4-3; cdr3_nt: TGCGCCAGCAGCCAAGAGAGGGGCGGGGGCTCACCCCTCCACTTT; cdr3_aa: CASSQERGGGSPLHF
j_call: TRBJ2-7; d_call: TRBD1; cdr3_length: 16; clone_size: -; v_call: TRBV5-1; cdr3_nt: TGCGCCAGCAGCCCGACCGGGACAGGGTCATTCGGGGAGCAGTACTTC; cdr3_aa: CASSPTGTGSFGEQYF
j_call: TRBJ1-1; d_call: -; cdr3_length: 14; clone_size: -; v_call: TRBV29-1; cdr3_nt: TGCAGCGTTGCAGGGGTTAGCATGAACACTGAAGCTTTCTTT; cdr3_aa: CSVAGVSMNTEAFF
j_call: TRBJ2-1; d_call: TRBD2; cdr3_length: 14; clone_size: once; v_call: TRBV6-5; cdr3_nt: TGTGCCAGCAGGGGGGGGATATCCTACAATGAGCAGTTCTTC; cdr3_aa: CASRGGISYNEQFF
j_call: TRBJ2-7; d_call: -; cdr3_length: 14; clone_size: -; v_call: TRBV9; cdr3_nt: TGTGCCAGCAGCCCAAGAGGGGAGGAAGGGGAGCAGTACTTC; cdr3_aa: CASSPRGEEGEQYF
j_call: TRBJ2-7; d_call: TRBD2; cdr3_length: 12; clone_size: -; v_call: TRBV5-4; cdr3_nt: TGTGCCAGCAGTAACCCTAGCGGCGAGCAGTACTTC; cdr3_aa: CASSNPSGEQYF
j_call: TRBJ2-1; d_call: -; cdr3_length: 18; clone_size: -; v_call: TRBV7-9; cdr3_nt: TGTGCCAGCGGTCACTCTAGGAACGTCCTATACAAAGAATATGAGCAGTTCTTC; cdr3_aa: CASGHSRNVLYKEYEQFF
j_call: TRBJ2-1; d_call: -; cdr3_length: 15; clone_size: many; v_call: TRBV6-4; cdr3_nt: TGTGCCAGCAGCAGCTCCTCCGACACCAACAATGAGCAGTTCTTC; cdr3_aa: CASSSSSDTNNEQFF
j_call: TRBJ2-1; d_call: -; cdr3_length: 13; clone_size: -; v_call: TRBV7-3; cdr3_nt: TGTGCCAGCAGTTTCGGCAGCGCCCAACTCCAGTTCTTC; cdr3_aa: CASSFGSAQLQFF
j_call: TRBJ1-1; d_call: TRBD1; cdr3_length: 14; clone_size: -; v_call: TRBV4-3; cdr3_nt: TGCGCCAGCAGACAACAGGGGTTCGACACTGAAGCTTTCTTT; cdr3_aa: CASRQQGFDTEAFF